Shown below are 15 T cell receptor beta chains from a single sample sequenced in a study of shared clonotypes between healthy human individuals. Assay used: immunoSEQ multiplex PCR; TCRdb lists only in-frame clones, some missing. The sample has roughly 490,000 clones, around 80% seen once. Sequenced sample: PBMCs. Receptor source: a woman in her thirties or forties in good health. Some clones in this sample may be carry-over from other donors' samples.

Here the CDR3 reads CASSHLPMGSKDNEQFF. In DNA form, the CDR3 reads TGCGCCAGCAGCCACCTCCCTATGGGGAGTAAGGACAATGAGCAGTTCTTC. The chain couples TRBV4-3 to TRBJ2-1; D might be TRBD2 (5 bases). The germline gives CDR1 LGHNA, CDR2 YSLEER. The CDR3 consists of 17 residues. The V end lost 3 bases, the J end lost 5 bases, and 20 bases lay between the germline ends.

This chain uses TRBV6-6 with TRBJ2-5, with D possibly matching TRBD2 (5 bases). With 0 bases removed from V and 4 bases from J, the gap between germline ends came to 12 bases. The CDR3 contains 15 residues. Germline CDR1 and CDR2: MNHNY and SVGAGI (reference sequence). The chain's CDR3 is CASSYSRSGIETQYF. Written as DNA, the CDR3 is TGTGCCAGCAGTTACTCGAGATCCGGGATAGAGACCCAGTACTTC.

V gene TRBV30 combines with J gene TRBJ1-4, with 8 nucleotides matching TRBD1. There are 15 residues in the CDR3. Germline V gene sequence: CDR1 GTSNPN, CDR2 SVGIG (reference sequence). Trimming at V came to 5 bases and at J to 3 bases, leaving 8 bases not matched to a gene. For the CDR3, the DNA is TGTGCCTGGGTCGACAGGGGTGGGCCTAATGAAAAACTGTTTTTT. Its protein is CAWVDRGGPNEKLFF.

CDR3 protein: CASSESGPSSEQYF. CDR3 bases: TGCGCCAGCAGTGAGTCCGGGCCCTCGTCCGAGCAGTACTTC. The chain combines TRBV10-2 with TRBJ2-7; the D is unclear. Trimming took 0 bases from V and 6 from J, leaving 12 bases between them. Germline lookup yields CDR1 WSHSY and CDR2 SAAADI. The CDR3 has 14 amino acids.

This clone was counted ten times or more. The chain has TRBV7-6 and TRBJ1-4; D might be TRBD1 (6 bases). Germline V gene sequence: CDR1 SGHVS, CDR2 FNYEAQ. The CDR3 is 16 amino acids. The V gene lost 0 bases and the J gene lost 7 bases, with 15 bases spanning the gap. The CDR3 coding sequence is TGTGCCAGCAGCTTAGCAGTGACAGGCCCAACTGAAAAACTGTTTTTT. Translated, it gives CASSLAVTGPTEKLFF.

This chain uses TRBV12-5 with TRBJ1-1; D call uncertain. Germline CDR1 and CDR2: LGHNT and FRNRAP. Trimming took off 1 base at V and 3 bases at J, with 3 bases between the two ends. This CDR3 region has 12 residues. In DNA, the CDR3 is TGTGCTAGTGGTTTGGCAGACACTGAAGCTTTCTTT. Translated: CASGLADTEAFF.

Points on this clone: Different DNA sequences within this sample yield the same CDR3. This chain joins TRBV28 and TRBJ1-4, with a weak D call TRBD1 (6 bases). This CDR3 spans 14 amino acids. CDR1 and CDR2 (germline): MDHEN, SYDVKM. Trimming removed 6 bases from V and 1 base from J, with 9 bases in between. CDR3 amino acids: CASSQQGTNEKLFF. CDR3 in DNA: TGTGCCAGCAGCCAACAGGGAACTAATGAAAAACTGTTTTTT. Full variable domain (remainder filled in from reference TRBV28 and TRBJ1-4): DVKVTQSSRYLVKRTGEKVFLECVQDMDHENMFWYRQDPGLGLRLIYFSYDVKMKEKGDIPEGYSVSREKKERFSLILESASTNQTSMYLCASSQQGTNEKLFFGSGTQLSVL.

The CDR3 DNA follows: TGTGCCAGCACCGAAGGGCGTGGGTCCACAGATACGCAGTATTTT. It encodes CASTEGRGSTDTQYF. The rearrangement joins TRBV6-1 to TRBJ2-3; D uncertain. The CDR3 contains 15 residues. Germline values: CDR1 MNHNS, CDR2 SASEGT. With 7 bases removed from V and 2 bases from J, the gap between germline ends came to 16 bases.

The genes are TRBV2 and TRBJ2-3; no reliable D call. V gave up 6 bases and J gave up 4 bases, with 5 bases separating them. Germline CDR1 and CDR2: SNHLY and FYNNEI. The CDR3 spans 11 residues. This CDR3 is CASRVADTQYF. CDR3 DNA: TGTGCCAGCAGAGTTGCAGATACGCAGTATTTT.

Of note for this clone: A read error may account for a junction end that differs from germline. Other DNA sequences of this sample code for an identical CDR3. The genes are TRBV25-1 and TRBJ2-2, with 9 nucleotides matching TRBD1. Germline CDR1 is MGHDK and CDR2 is SYGVNS. CDR3 length: 15 residues. The CDR3 DNA reads TGTGCCAGCAGTGAGTGGGACAGGGTGGACGGGGAGCTGTTTTTC. This sequence encodes CASSEWDRVDGELFF.

There are a few counts of this clone. CDR3 sequence (DNA): TGTGCCAGCAGCGTTACCCCCAAAGGCGAGCAGTACTTC. It is translated as CASSVTPKGEQYF. The chain links TRBV9 to TRBJ2-7; no firm D call. This CDR3 is 13 amino acids long. V was clipped by 2 bases and J by 6 bases, with 12 bases between them. Germline loops: CDR1 SGDLS, CDR2 YYNGEE.

With respect to this clone: At the DNA level, this CDR3 is encoded by other sequences in the same sample as well. The V call is TRBV9, the J call TRBJ2-1; 11 positions match TRBD2. The CDR3 runs 16 residues. The germline gives CDR1 SGDLS, CDR2 YYNGEE. J gave up 3 bases and V 1 base, and 3 bases lay outside the gene matches. CDR3 nucleotide sequence: TGTGCCAGCAGCGTATCCGGGACTAGCGGCTACAATGAGCAGTTCTTC. Its protein product is CASSVSGTSGYNEQFF. Full variable domain (outside the CDR3, taken from reference TRBV9 and TRBJ2-1): DSGVTQTPKHLITATGQRVTLRCSPRSGDLSVYWYQQSLDQGLQFLIQYYNGEERAKGNILERFSAQQFPDLHSELNLSSLELGDSALYFCASSVSGTSGYNEQFFGPGTRLTVL.

This clone appeared many times. The chain links TRBV5-8 to TRBJ1-2; possibly TRBD1 for D (5 bases). V gave up 0 bases and J gave up 3 bases, with 9 bases separating them. CDR3 length equals 14 residues. The germline CDR1 and CDR2 sequences are SGHTS and YDEGEE. The CDR3 reads CASSLDTGDYGYTF. The DNA of the CDR3 is TGTGCCAGCAGCTTGGATACAGGAGACTATGGCTACACCTTC.

The rearrangement joins TRBV10-1 to TRBJ2-7, with 10 bases lining up with TRBD1. Germline values: CDR1 WNHNN, CDR2 SYGVQD (reference sequence). V trimming: 3 bases; J trimming: 9 bases; junction bases outside the gene matches: 8. The CDR3 consists of 14 residues. The CDR3: CASSELGQGFVQYF. DNA for the CDR3: TGCGCCAGCAGTGAACTGGGACAGGGGTTTGTGCAGTACTTC.

The chain employs TRBV5-4 and TRBJ2-5, with TRBD1 identical over 10 bases. The V gene end was trimmed by 0 bases and the J gene end by 5 bases; junction bases not matched to a gene: 4. Looked up from germline, CDR1 is SGHNT and CDR2 is YYREEE (reference sequence). The CDR3 is 15 amino acids. The CDR3: CASSLGQGAWETQYF. As DNA, the CDR3 is TGTGCCAGCAGCTTGGGACAGGGGGCATGGGAGACCCAGTACTTC.